These T cell receptor beta chains were read from a single sample in a study of cytomegalovirus exposure and HLA in healthy donors. Sequenced by immunoSEQ multiplex PCR; TCRdb stores in-frame clones only, minus some. The sample records about 82,000 clones, around 80% being singletons. The material sequenced was PBMCs. The receptors stem from a man in his sixties or seventies in good health and CMV-seropositive. The CDR3 runs from the conserved cysteine through the conserved F or W. D genes are given only for firm matches. Expanded clones get a size class; other rows say once, few or many, or leave the size out.

CDR3 | DNA | size | D | J | V
CASSPQGHGAYGYTF | TGTGCCAGCAGTCCACAGGGCCACGGGGCCTATGGCTACACCTTC | - | - | TRBJ1-2 | TRBV7-9
CASSLTGSYGYTF | TGTGCCAGCAGCTTAACAGGGAGTTATGGCTACACCTTC | - | - | TRBJ1-2 | TRBV7-3
CASSQEGWGVEYGYTF | TGCGCCAGCAGCCAAGAGGGGTGGGGGGTTGAGTATGGCTACACCTTC | - | - | TRBJ1-2 | TRBV4-3
CASRSTGGVEQYF | TGTGCCAGCAGATCGACCGGGGGGGTCGAGCAGTACTTC | - | TRBD2 | TRBJ2-7 | TRBV11-2
CASRFRGSLRGTEAFF | TGTGCAAGTCGCTTCAGGGGCTCACTTCGAGGGACTGAAGCTTTCTTT | - | - | TRBJ1-1 | TRBV12-2
CASSFGGTGMKKLFF | TGTGCCAGCAGCTTTGGTGGGACAGGGATGAAAAAACTGTTTTTT | - | TRBD1 | TRBJ1-4 | TRBV11-2
CASSGGTGGTYEQYF | TGTGCCAGCAGTGGAGGGACAGGGGGGACTTACGAGCAGTACTTC | - | TRBD1 | TRBJ2-7 | TRBV6-1
CATSLPRLKTQYF | TGTGCCACGTCTCTGCCGAGGTTAAAGACCCAGTACTTC | - | - | TRBJ2-5 | TRBV10-3
CASTNDRALTF | TGTGCCAGCACCAACGACAGGGCGCTGACCTTC | - | TRBD1 | TRBJ1-2 | TRBV6-1
CASSRTSGGAHEQYF | TGTGCCAGCAGCCGGACTAGCGGGGGGGCCCACGAGCAGTACTTC | - | TRBD2 | TRBJ2-7 | TRBV7-9
CASSSASGSTDTQYF | TGTGCCAGCAGTTCGGCTAGCGGGAGCACAGATACGCAGTATTTT | few | TRBD2 | TRBJ2-3 | TRBV28